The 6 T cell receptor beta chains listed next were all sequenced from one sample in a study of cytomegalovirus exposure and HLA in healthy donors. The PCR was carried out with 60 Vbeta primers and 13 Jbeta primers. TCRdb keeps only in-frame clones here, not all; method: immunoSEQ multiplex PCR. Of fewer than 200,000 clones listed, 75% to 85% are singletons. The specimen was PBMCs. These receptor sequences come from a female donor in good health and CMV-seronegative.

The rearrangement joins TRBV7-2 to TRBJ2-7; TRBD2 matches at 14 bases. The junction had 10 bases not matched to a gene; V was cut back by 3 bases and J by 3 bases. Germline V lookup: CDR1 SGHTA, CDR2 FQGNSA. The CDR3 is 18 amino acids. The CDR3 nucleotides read TGTGCCAGCAGCTTTGAACTACCCGGGACTAGCGGGAGCTACGAGCAGTACTTC. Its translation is CASSFELPGTSGSYEQYF.

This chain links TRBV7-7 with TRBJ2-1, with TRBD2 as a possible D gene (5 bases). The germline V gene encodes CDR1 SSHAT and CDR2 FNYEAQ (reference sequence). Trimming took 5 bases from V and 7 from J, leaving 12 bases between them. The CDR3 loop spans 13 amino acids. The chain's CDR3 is CASSADWWNEQFF. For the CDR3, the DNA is TGTGCCAGCAGCGCGGACTGGTGGAATGAGCAGTTCTTC.

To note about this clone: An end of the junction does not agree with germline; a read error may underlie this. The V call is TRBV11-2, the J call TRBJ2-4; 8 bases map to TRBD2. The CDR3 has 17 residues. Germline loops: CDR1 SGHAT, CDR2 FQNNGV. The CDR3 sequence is CASSPTTGGRGRNSQYF. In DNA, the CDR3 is TGTGCCAGCAGCCCCACGACGGGGGGGAGGGGACGGAACAGTCAGTACTTC.

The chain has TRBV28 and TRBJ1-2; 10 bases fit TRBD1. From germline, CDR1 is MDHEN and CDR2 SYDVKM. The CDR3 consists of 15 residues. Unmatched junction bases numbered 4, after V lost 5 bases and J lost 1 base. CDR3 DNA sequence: TGTGCCAGCAGTCCCCGGACAGGGGGTAACTATGGCTACACCTTC. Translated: CASSPRTGGNYGYTF.

The CDR3 DNA sequence: TGTGCCAGCACCCAGGGTTGGGGCTCCTCCTACGAGCAGTACTTC. It is translated as CASTQGWGSSYEQYF. The chain recombines TRBV5-6 with TRBJ2-7, with D perhaps matching TRBD1 (5 bases). The CDR3 is 15 residues long. Per germline, CDR1 SGHDT and CDR2 YYEEEE. V lost 6 bases and J 0 bases, leaving 16 bases between the germline ends.

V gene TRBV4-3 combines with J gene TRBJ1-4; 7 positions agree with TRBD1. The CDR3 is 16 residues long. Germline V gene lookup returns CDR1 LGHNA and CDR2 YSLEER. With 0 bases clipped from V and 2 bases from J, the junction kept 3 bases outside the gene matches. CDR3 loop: CASSQEYRGTNEKLFF. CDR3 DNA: TGCGCCAGCAGCCAAGAGTACAGGGGCACTAATGAAAAACTGTTTTTT.